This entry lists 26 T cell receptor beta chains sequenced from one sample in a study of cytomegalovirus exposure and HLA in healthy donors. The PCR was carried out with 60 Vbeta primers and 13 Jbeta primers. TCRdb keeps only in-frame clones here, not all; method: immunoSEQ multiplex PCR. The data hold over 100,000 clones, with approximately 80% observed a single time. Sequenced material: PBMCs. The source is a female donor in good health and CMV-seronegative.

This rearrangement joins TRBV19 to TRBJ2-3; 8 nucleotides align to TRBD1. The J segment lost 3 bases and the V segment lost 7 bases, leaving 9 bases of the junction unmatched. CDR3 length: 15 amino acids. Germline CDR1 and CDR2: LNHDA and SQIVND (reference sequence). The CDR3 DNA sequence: TGTGCCAGTAAATCCAGGGGGCATGGTACAGATACGCAGTATTTT. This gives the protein CASKSRGHGTDTQYF.

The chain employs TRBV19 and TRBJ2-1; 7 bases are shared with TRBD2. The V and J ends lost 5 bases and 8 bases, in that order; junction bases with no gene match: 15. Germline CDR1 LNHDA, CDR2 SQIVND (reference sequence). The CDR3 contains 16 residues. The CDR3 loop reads CASSSSGTLVRDEQFF. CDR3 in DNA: TGTGCCAGTAGTTCCAGCGGGACCCTCGTGAGGGATGAGCAGTTCTTC.

CDR3 loop: CASSQEARGADTEAFF. As DNA, the CDR3 is TGTGCCAGCAGCCAAGAAGCAAGGGGCGCGGATACTGAAGCTTTCTTT. The V and J genes are TRBV14 and TRBJ1-1, with D possibly TRBD1 on 5 matching bases. From germline, CDR1 is SGHDN and CDR2 FVKESK. Trimming removed 0 bases at V and 5 bases at J, with 16 bases between. This CDR3 has 16 residues.

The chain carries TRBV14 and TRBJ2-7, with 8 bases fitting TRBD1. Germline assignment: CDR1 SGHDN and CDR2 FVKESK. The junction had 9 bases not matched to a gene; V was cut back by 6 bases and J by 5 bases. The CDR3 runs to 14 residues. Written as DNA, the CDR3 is TGTGCCAGCAGACAGACAGGGGCCGGCGACGAGCAGTACTTC. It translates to CASRQTGAGDEQYF.

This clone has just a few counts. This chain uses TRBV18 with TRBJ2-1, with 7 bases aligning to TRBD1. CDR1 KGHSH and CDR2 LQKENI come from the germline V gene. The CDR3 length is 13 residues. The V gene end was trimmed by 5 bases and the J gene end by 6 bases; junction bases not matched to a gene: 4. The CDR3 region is CASSTGVANEQFF. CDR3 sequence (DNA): TGTGCCAGCTCAACAGGGGTGGCCAATGAGCAGTTCTTC. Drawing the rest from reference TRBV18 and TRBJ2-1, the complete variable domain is NAGVMQNPRHLVRRRGQEARLRCSPMKGHSHVYWYRQLPEEGLKFMVYLQKENIIDESGMPKERFSAEFPKEGPSILRIQQVVRGDSAAYFCASSTGVANEQFFGPGTRLTVL.

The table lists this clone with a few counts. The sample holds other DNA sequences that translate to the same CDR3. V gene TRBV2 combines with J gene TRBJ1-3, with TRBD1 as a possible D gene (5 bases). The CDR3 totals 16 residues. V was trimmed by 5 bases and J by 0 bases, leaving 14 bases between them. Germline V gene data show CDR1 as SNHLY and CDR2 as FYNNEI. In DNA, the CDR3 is TGTGCCAGCAGTTTCTCCCGAGACAGCTCTGGAAACACCATATATTTT. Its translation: CASSFSRDSSGNTIYF.

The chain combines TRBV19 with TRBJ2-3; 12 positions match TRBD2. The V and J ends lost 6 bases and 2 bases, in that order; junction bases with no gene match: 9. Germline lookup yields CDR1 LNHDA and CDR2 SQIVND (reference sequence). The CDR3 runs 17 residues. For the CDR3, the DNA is TGTGCCAGTAGGAACGTAAGGACTAGCGGGAACACAGATACGCAGTATTTT. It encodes CASRNVRTSGNTDTQYF.

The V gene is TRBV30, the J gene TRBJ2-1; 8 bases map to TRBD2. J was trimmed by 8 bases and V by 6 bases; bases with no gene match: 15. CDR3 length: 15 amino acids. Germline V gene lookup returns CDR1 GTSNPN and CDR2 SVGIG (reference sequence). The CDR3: CACQPEPGLVDEQFF. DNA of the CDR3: TGTGCCTGCCAACCGGAACCGGGACTAGTGGATGAGCAGTTCTTC.

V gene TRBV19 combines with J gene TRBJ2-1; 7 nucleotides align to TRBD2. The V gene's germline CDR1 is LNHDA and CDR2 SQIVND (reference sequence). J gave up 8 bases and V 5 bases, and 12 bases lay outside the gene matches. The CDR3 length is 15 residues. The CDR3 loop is CASSELAAIAHEQFF. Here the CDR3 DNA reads TGTGCCAGTAGTGAGCTAGCGGCCATCGCCCATGAGCAGTTCTTC.

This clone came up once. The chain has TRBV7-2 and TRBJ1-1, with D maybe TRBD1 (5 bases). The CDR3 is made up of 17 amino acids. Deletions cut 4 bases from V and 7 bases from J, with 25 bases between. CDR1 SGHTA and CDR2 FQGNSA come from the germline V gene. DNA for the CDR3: TGTGCCAGCAGCTCGAGGTGGGGCGGGGCAGGGCCTAGTGAAGCTTTCTTT. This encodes CASSSRWGGAGPSEAFF.

CDR3 in amino acids: CAWGPGQPNTGELFF. The CDR3 DNA sequence: TGTGCCTGGGGCCCGGGACAGCCGAACACCGGGGAGCTGTTTTTT. The V and J genes are TRBV30 and TRBJ2-2; 7 nucleotides match TRBD1. From germline, CDR1 is GTSNPN and CDR2 SVGIG (reference sequence). The trim removed 5 bases at V and 0 bases at J, leaving 6 bases unmatched. The CDR3 loop spans 15 amino acids.

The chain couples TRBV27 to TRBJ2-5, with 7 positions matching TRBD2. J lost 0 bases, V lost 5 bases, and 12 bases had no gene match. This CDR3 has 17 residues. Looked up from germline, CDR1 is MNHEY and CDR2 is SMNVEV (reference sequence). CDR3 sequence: CASSPSGPAGNQETQYF. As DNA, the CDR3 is TGTGCCAGCAGTCCTTCGGGGCCAGCGGGGAACCAAGAGACCCAGTACTTC.

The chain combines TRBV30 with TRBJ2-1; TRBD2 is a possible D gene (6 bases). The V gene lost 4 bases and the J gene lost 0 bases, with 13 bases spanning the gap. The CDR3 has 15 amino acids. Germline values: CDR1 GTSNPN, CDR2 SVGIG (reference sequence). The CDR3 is CAWTWGESSYNEQFF. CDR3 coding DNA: TGTGCCTGGACTTGGGGGGAGAGCTCCTACAATGAGCAGTTCTTC.

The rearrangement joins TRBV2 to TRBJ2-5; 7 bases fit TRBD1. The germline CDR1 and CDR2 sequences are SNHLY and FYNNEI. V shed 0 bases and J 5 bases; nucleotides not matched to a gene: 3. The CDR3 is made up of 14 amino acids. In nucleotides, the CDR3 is TGTGCCAGCAGTGAAGCGACAGGGCGGGAGACCCAGTACTTC. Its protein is CASSEATGRETQYF.

The CDR3 protein is CAMGGGQGYNEQFF. CDR3 DNA: TGTGCCATGGGAGGAGGACAGGGCTACAATGAGCAGTTCTTC. This chain uses TRBV28 with TRBJ2-1; 8 bases agree with TRBD1. This CDR3 has 14 residues. V lost 10 bases, J lost 3 bases, and 8 bases stayed unmatched. CDR1 is MDHEN, CDR2 SYDVKM, per germline.

CDR3 sequence: CASNDTPSYEQYF. In DNA form, the CDR3 reads TGTGCCAGCAACGACACTCCTTCCTACGAGCAGTACTTC. The chain carries TRBV6-1 and TRBJ2-7; no clear D gene. V was pared by 7 bases and J by 1 base, with 11 bases between. Germline CDR1 reads MNHNS; CDR2 reads SASEGT. CDR3 length: 13 amino acids.

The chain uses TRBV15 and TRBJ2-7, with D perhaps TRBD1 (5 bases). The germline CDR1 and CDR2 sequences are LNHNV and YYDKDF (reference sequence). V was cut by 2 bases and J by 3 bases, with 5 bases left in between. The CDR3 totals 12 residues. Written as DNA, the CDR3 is TGTGCCACCAGCAGACAGGGCTACGAGCAGTACTTC. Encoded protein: CATSRQGYEQYF.

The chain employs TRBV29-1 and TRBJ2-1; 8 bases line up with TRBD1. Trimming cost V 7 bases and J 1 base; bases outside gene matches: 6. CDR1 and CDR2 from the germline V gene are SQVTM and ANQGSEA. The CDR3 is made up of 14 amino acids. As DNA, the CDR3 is TGCAGCGCCCCTCGACAGGGGTCCTACAATGAGCAGTTCTTC. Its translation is CSAPRQGSYNEQFF.

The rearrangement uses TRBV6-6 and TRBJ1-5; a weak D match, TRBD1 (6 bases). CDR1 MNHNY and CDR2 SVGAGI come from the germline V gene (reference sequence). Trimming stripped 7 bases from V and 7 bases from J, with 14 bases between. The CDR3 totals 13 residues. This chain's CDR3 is CASTLQGFQPQHF. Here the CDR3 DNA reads TGTGCCAGCACTCTACAGGGTTTCCAGCCCCAGCATTTT.

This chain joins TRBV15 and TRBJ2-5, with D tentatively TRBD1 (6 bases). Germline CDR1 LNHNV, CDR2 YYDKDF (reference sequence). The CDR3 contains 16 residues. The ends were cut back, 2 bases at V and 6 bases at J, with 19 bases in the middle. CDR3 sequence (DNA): TGTGCCACCAGCAGACCGACAGGTGATGATATGAAGACCCAGTACTTC. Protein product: CATSRPTGDDMKTQYF. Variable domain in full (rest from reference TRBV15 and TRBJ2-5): DAMVIQNPRYQVTQFGKPVTLSCSQTLNHNVMYWYQQKSSQAPKLLFHYYDKDFNNEADTPDNFQSRRPNTSFCFLDIRSPGLGDTAMYLCATSRPTGDDMKTQYFGPGTRLLVL.

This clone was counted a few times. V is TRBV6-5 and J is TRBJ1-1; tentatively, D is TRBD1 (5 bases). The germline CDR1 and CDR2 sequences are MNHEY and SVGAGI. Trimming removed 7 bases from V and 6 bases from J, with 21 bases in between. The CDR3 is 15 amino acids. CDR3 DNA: TGTGCCAGCAAGAGAGATCGGGGGGAAGGTGCTGAAGCTTTCTTT. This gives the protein CASKRDRGEGAEAFF.

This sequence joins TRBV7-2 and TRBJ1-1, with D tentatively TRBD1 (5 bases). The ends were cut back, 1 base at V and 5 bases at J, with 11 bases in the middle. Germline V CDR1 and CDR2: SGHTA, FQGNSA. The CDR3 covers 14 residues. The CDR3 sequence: CASSLVAGPTEAFF. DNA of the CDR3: TGTGCCAGCAGCTTAGTGGCAGGGCCAACTGAAGCTTTCTTT.

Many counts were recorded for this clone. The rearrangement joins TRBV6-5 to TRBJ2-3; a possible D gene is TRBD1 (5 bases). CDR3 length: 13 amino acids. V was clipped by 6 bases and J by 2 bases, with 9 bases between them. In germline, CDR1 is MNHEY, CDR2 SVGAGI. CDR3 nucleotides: TGTGCCAGCAGGTTGGACACCACAGATACGCAGTATTTT. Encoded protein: CASRLDTTDTQYF.

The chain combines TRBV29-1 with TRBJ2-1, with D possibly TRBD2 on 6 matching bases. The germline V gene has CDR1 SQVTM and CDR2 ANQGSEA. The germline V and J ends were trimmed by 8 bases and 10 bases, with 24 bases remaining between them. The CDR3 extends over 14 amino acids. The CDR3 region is CSSTIGGPKGEQFF. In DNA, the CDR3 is TGCAGCTCTACAATCGGGGGACCCAAAGGAGAGCAGTTCTTC.

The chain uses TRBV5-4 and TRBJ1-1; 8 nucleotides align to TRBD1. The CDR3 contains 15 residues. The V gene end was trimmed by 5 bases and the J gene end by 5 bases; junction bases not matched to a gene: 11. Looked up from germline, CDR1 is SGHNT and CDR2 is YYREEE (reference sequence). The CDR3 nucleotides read TGTGCCAGCAGAATAGGACAGGGTGGCTCGACTGAAGCTTTCTTT. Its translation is CASRIGQGGSTEAFF.

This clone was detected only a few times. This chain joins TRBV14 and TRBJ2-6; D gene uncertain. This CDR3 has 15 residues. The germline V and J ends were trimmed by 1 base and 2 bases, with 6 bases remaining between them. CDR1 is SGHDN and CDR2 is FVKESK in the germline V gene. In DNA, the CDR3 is TGTGCCAGCAGCCAAGTTTTAACTGGGGCCAACGTCCTGACTTTC. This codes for CASSQVLTGANVLTF.